The present T cell receptor beta chain was sequenced within a study of post-analysis software for immune sequencing data. Concerning this clonotype itself: Its cognate antigen is unknown.

Study conclusions and caveats: Four to six TRBV segments (TRBV5-6, TRBV5-1 and TRBV20-1 among them) occurred more frequently in patients than in controls.

Unique molecular identifiers tagged the TCR beta cDNA libraries. TCRdb ran MiXCR on the PCR reads and lists one entry per CDR3 protein. The sample holds hundreds of thousands of distinct CDR3 sequences, just under 30% seen once. There are 15 residues in the CDR3. V lost 4 bases, J lost 1 base, and 4 bases stayed unmatched. Germline CDR1 SGHRS, CDR2 YFSETQ. V is TRBV5-1 and J is TRBJ2-1; 8 bases map to TRBD1. Sequenced input: blood. The sequence was collected from a girl aged 10 to 17 with multiple sclerosis. CDR3 DNA: TGCGCCAGCAGCCGGACAGGGTTATCCTACAATGAGCAGTTCTTC. Amino acid sequence: CASSRTGLSYNEQFF.